Each of the 20 T cell receptor beta chains below was sequenced from the same sample in a study of blood T cells in healthy people across ages. A sample-barcoded 5' primer and a J-beta primer mix were used in a second PCR of roughly 6 to 11 cycles. TCRdb ran MiXCR on the 5' RACE reads and lists one entry per CDR3 protein. The repertoire holds hundreds of thousands of distinct CDR3 sequences, with under 35% as singletons. What was sequenced was blood. These receptors were obtained from a woman older than 75 in good health.

In its sample, this clonotype was seen once. The chain has TRBV18 and TRBJ2-5; 13 nucleotides agree with TRBD2. Judging by the DNA end, TRBJ2-7 fits better; the J call may be wrong. From germline, CDR1 is KGHSH and CDR2 LQKENI. This CDR3 has 15 amino acids. CDR3 sequence: CASSPLGTSGDEQYF. The CDR3 DNA sequence: TGTGCCAGCTCACCACTCGGGACTAGCGGGGACGAGCAGTACTTC.

Details on this clonotype: A read error is possible here, since a much larger clone lies one base away. The chain couples TRBV25-1 to TRBJ2-1, with 9 bases identical to TRBD2. V shed 3 bases and J 13 bases; nucleotides not matched to a gene: 13. The CDR3 length is 15 residues. Germline CDR1 and CDR2: MGHDK and SYGVNS. CDR3 in amino acids: CASSDPLAGLETQFF. The CDR3 DNA is TGTGCCAGCAGTGATCCCCTAGCGGGGCTTGAGACCCAGTTCTTC. The full variable domain, with the rest looked up from reference TRBV25-1 and TRBJ2-1, is EADIYQTPRYLVIGTGKKITLECSQTMGHDKMYWYQQDPGMELHLIHYSYGVNSTEKGDLSSESTVSRIRTEHFPLTLESARPSHTSQYLCASSDPLAGLETQFFGPGTRLTVL.

The chain couples TRBV6-1 to TRBJ1-2, with a tentative D call TRBD1 (6 bases). This CDR3 contains 14 residues. The V end was cut by 5 bases, the J end by 8 bases, with 18 bases between. CDR1 MNHNS and CDR2 SASEGT come from the germline V gene. CDR3 nucleotides: TGTGCCAGCAGTCGAGACAGGCTTCGTGGGGGCTACACCTTC. It yields the protein CASSRDRLRGGYTF.

This clonotype came up a few times. V usage is TRBV20-1 and J usage is TRBJ2-3; 9 nucleotides agree with TRBD2. There are 14 residues in the CDR3. Germline assignment: CDR1 DFQATT and CDR2 SNEGSKA (reference sequence). After removal of 5 bases from V and 7 bases from J, the junction contained 10 bases not matched to a gene. The CDR3 coding sequence is TGCAGTGCTCCCGTTAGTAGCGGGAGACATACGCAGTATTTT. It encodes CSAPVSSGRHTQYF.

Concerning this clonotype itself: This may be a read error, as it is one base from a much larger clone. V usage is TRBV21-1 and J usage is TRBJ2-1; the D call TRBD1 from the table was never checked on the DNA. TRBV21-1 is classified as a pseudogene. The CDR3 is made up of 16 amino acids. CDR3 nucleotides: TGTGCCAGCAGCAAAGGTGCCCGCCTGCGGGTCAATGGGCAGTTCTTC. It yields the protein CASSKGARLRVNGQFF.

The chain is built from TRBV7-2 and TRBJ2-3; a weak D match, TRBD2 (6 bases). The V gene's germline CDR1 is SGHTA and CDR2 FQGNSA. Trimming stripped 7 bases from V and 4 bases from J, with 18 bases between. The CDR3 runs to 15 residues. CDR3 nucleotides: TGTGCCAGCACCCTTTTACGGGAGTGGCCAGATACGCAGTATTTT. Its translation: CASTLLREWPDTQYF.

The chain has TRBV6-2 or TRBV6-3 and TRBJ1-1; D unresolved. V lost 8 bases to trimming and J lost 1 base, with 11 bases between them. The CDR3 consists of 13 residues. Germline CDR1 and CDR2: MNHEY and SVGEGT. CDR3 amino acids: CASCSRRNTEAFF. CDR3 DNA sequence: TGTGCCAGCTGTTCTCGAAGGAACACTGAAGCTTTCTTT.

About this clonotype itself: Possible read error: a much larger clone is one base away. V usage is TRBV29-1 and J usage is TRBJ2-7; perhaps TRBD2 as D (5 bases). V lost 4 bases and J lost 6, with 16 bases in between. This CDR3 is built from 13 residues. Germline loops: CDR1 SQVTM, CDR2 ANQGSEA. The CDR3 region is CSVGHGDWGEQYF. CDR3 nucleotides: TGCAGCGTTGGACACGGGGATTGGGGCGAGCAGTACTTC.

At least ten counts were recorded for this clonotype. The chain combines TRBV7-9 with TRBJ2-1, with 10 positions matching TRBD1. Looked up from germline, CDR1 is SEHNR and CDR2 is FQNEAQ (reference sequence). The V and J ends lost 6 bases and 10 bases, in that order; junction bases with no gene match: 9. This CDR3 is built from 14 residues. The CDR3 protein is CASRYGTGAEEQFF. The CDR3 DNA follows: TGTGCCAGCAGATATGGGACAGGGGCTGAGGAGCAGTTCTTC.

The table lists this clonotype with a few counts. V and J are TRBV7-8 and TRBJ1-4, with D perhaps matching TRBD1 (5 bases). CDR3 length: 16 amino acids. Germline CDR1 reads SGHVS; CDR2 reads FQNEAQ. Trimming stripped 0 bases from V and 8 bases from J, with 16 bases between. CDR3 residues: CASSLASGRALEKLFF. CDR3 DNA sequence: TGTGCCAGCAGCTTAGCGTCGGGACGGGCCCTGGAAAAACTGTTTTTT.

With regard to this clonotype: One end of the junction is discordant with germline, which a read error may explain. V usage is TRBV28 and J usage is TRBJ2-7, with TRBD1 matching over 11 bases. CDR1 and CDR2 from the germline V gene are MDHEN and SYDVKM. The CDR3 loop spans 14 amino acids. The DNA of the CDR3 is TGTGCCAGCAGGGGACAGGGGGGTTCCTACGGGCAGTACTTC. It codes for CASRGQGGSYGQYF.

This clonotype was counted ten times or more. A much larger clone is a single base away; this may be a read error. The chain combines TRBV12-3 or TRBV12-4 with TRBJ2-5; TRBD2 matches 14 bases. The CDR3 consists of 16 residues. Trimming removed 5 bases from V and 11 bases from J; junction bases left unmatched: 13. The CDR3 loop is CASSPGTSGGYNEQYF. The DNA of the CDR3 is TGTGCCAGCAGTCCCGGGACTAGCGGGGGCTACAATGAGCAGTACTTC.

As to this clonotype: This may be a read error: a much more frequent sequence differs by one nucleotide. The J gene is TRBJ2-5, the V gene TRBV6-1, with 10 bases aligning to TRBD2. The germline gives CDR1 MNHNS, CDR2 SASEGT. The CDR3 is 15 amino acids. V lost 8 bases and J lost 11; bases outside the gene matches: 17. The CDR3 coding sequence is TGTGCCAGCGGCTTCTTAGCAGCGGGGGGGCAGGAGCAGTACTTC. It yields the protein CASGFLAAGGQEQYF.

This clonotype was counted ten times or more. The chain is built from TRBV7-2 and TRBJ2-1; possibly TRBD1 for D (5 bases). Germline lookup yields CDR1 SGHTA and CDR2 FQGNSA. This CDR3 spans 14 amino acids. V lost 3 bases to trimming and J lost 4 bases, with 10 bases between them. In nucleotides, the CDR3 is TGTGCCAGCAGCTTGGACAAGTCGTACAATGAGCAGTTCTTC. Protein sequence: CASSLDKSYNEQFF.

This clonotype was seen ten or more times. The chain uses TRBV3-1 and TRBJ2-7; D is perhaps TRBD1 (5 bases). CDR1 LGHDT and CDR2 YNNKEL come from the germline V gene (reference sequence). V shed 2 bases and J shed 5 bases, with 16 bases lying between them. This CDR3 is 15 amino acids long. CDR3 sequence: CASSQSQGILDEQYF. The CDR3 DNA reads as TGTGCCAGCAGCCAATCCCAGGGTATATTGGACGAGCAGTACTTC.

On this clonotype itself: This could be a read error, since a much larger clone is one nucleotide away. This chain links TRBV11-2 with TRBJ2-7; D gene unclear. The CDR3 contains 14 residues. In germline, CDR1 is SGHAT, CDR2 FQNNGV. Trimming took 3 bases from V and 2 from J, leaving 11 bases between them. CDR3 coding DNA: TGTGCCAGCAGCTTTGCTCTGGGTCCCTACGAGCAGTACTTC. This encodes CASSFALGPYEQYF.

This clonotype occurred a few times. The rearrangement joins TRBV20-1 to TRBJ1-4; D is possibly TRBD1 (6 bases). V was pared by 1 base and J by 4 bases, with 16 bases between. Germline V CDR1 and CDR2: DFQATT, SNEGSKA (reference sequence). This CDR3 has 16 amino acids. CDR3 sequence (DNA): TGCAGTGCTAGAGGGACCCAGGGGCGGATTAATGAAAAACTGTTTTTT. Its translation: CSARGTQGRINEKLFF.

With regard to this clonotype: A much larger clone differs from this one at a single base, so this may be a read error. The chain joins TRBV29-1 to TRBJ2-7, with D unclear. CDR1 and CDR2 (germline): SQVTM, ANQGSEA. Trimming pared 0 bases from V and 3 bases from J, leaving 6 bases between. The CDR3 covers 12 residues. The CDR3 region is CSVEDGIYEQYF. CDR3 DNA sequence: TGCAGCGTTGAAGACGGAATCTACGAGCAGTACTTC.

This clonotype was seen at least ten times. The chain uses TRBV29-1 and TRBJ2-5, with D possibly being TRBD2 (5 bases). The V end was cut by 4 bases, the J end by 7 bases, with 10 bases between. Germline CDR1 SQVTM, CDR2 ANQGSEA. The CDR3 consists of 11 residues. The DNA of the CDR3 is TGCAGCGTTGGAGACGGAGGGACCCAGTACTTC. It yields the protein CSVGDGGTQYF.

About this clonotype: Since a much larger clone is just one base distant, this may be a read error. The J gene is TRBJ2-1, the V gene TRBV7-2; TRBD1 is a possible D gene (6 bases). There are 15 residues in the CDR3. V dropped 3 bases and J dropped 5 bases, with 14 bases sitting between them. Germline CDR1 is SGHTA and CDR2 is FQGNSA. The CDR3 bases are TGTGCCAGCAGCTTCTCCAGGGGCCCCCACAATGAGCAGTTCTTC. Translated, it gives CASSFSRGPHNEQFF.